Below are 16 T cell receptor beta chains sequenced from a single sample in a study of identical twins. One entry per CDR3 protein results from TCRdb running MiXCR on the 5' RACE reads. The sample contains 250,000 to 350,000 distinct CDR3 sequences, 8% to 9.5% of which appear only once. This sample was also put to use in a study of yellow fever vaccine responses in identical twins.

Sequencing used CD8+ T cells sorted from blood. The receptors stem from a young woman in good health.

The table lists this clonotype with a few counts. V gene TRBV29-1 combines with J gene TRBJ2-3, with D unclear. The CDR3 loop spans 14 amino acids. Germline CDR1 and CDR2: SQVTM and ANQGSEA. V was trimmed by 6 bases and J by 3 bases, leaving 16 bases between them. In DNA, the CDR3 is TGCAGCGTAGATCAGGAGTCTCGAACAGATACGCAGTATTTT. Protein sequence: CSVDQESRTDTQYF.

This clonotype appeared many times. This chain joins TRBV7-2 and TRBJ2-7; 9 nucleotides align to TRBD1. V shed 3 bases, J shed 5 bases, and the junction held 8 bases outside the gene matches. Germline V gene lookup returns CDR1 SGHTA and CDR2 FQGNSA. CDR3 length: 15 residues. CDR3 nucleotides: TGTGCCAGCAGCTTCCCGGGACAGGGACTGCACGAGCAGTACTTC. It specifies CASSFPGQGLHEQYF.

This clonotype was detected a few times. The rearrangement joins TRBV4-2 to TRBJ1-1; 7 bases match TRBD1. The CDR3 loop spans 11 amino acids. The germline V gene has CDR1 LGHNA and CDR2 YNFKEQ. J gave up 14 bases and V 1 base, and 4 bases lay outside the gene matches. CDR3: CASSQGGQSFF. The CDR3 nucleotides are TGTGCCAGCAGCCAAGGGGGACAGTCCTTCTTT.

This clonotype was observed a handful of times. The V call is TRBV29-1, the J call TRBJ1-5; 7 nucleotides align to TRBD1. The CDR3 runs to 13 residues. Germline CDR1 reads SQVTM; CDR2 reads ANQGSEA. The J segment lost 6 bases and the V segment lost 6 bases, leaving 8 bases of the junction unmatched. DNA of the CDR3: TGCAGCGTGGCCACAGGGGATGGTCAGCCCCAGCATTTT. It codes for CSVATGDGQPQHF.

This clonotype was seen a handful of times. The chain uses TRBV7-2 and TRBJ2-3; TRBD2 agrees at 11 bases. CDR1 SGHTA and CDR2 FQGNSA come from the germline V gene. The J segment lost 2 bases and the V segment lost 6 bases, leaving 7 bases of the junction unmatched. The CDR3 spans 16 residues. CDR3 residues: CASRRASGGSTDTQYF. The DNA of the CDR3 is TGTGCCAGCAGGCGTGCTAGCGGGGGGTCCACAGATACGCAGTATTTT.

This clonotype was counted at least ten times. The chain employs TRBV3-1 and TRBJ2-7; 7 bases fit TRBD2. The CDR3 contains 14 residues. CDR1 LGHDT and CDR2 YNNKEL come from the germline V gene (reference sequence). Germline trimming cut 2 bases from V and 4 bases from J; bases unmatched to any gene: 5. The CDR3 loop is CASSQQLAYYEQYF. The CDR3 DNA is TGTGCCAGCAGCCAACAACTAGCGTATTACGAGCAGTACTTC.

This clonotype was recorded only once. This may stem from a read error, because a much larger clone lies one nucleotide away. J is TRBJ2-7 and V is TRBV4-1, with TRBD1 matching over 8 bases. The CDR3 extends over 13 amino acids. J gave up 4 bases and V 8 bases, and 7 bases lay outside the gene matches. The germline V gene encodes CDR1 MGHRA and CDR2 YSYEKL. CDR3 sequence: CASGPGGRYEQYF. The CDR3, as DNA: TGCGCCAGCGGCCCAGGGGGCCGATACGAGCAGTACTTC.

This CDR3 is CASSPNTGLANNEQFF. The CDR3, as DNA: TGTGCCAGCAGTCCTAATACGGGACTAGCGAACAATGAGCAGTTCTTC. The chain recombines TRBV11-2 with TRBJ2-1, with 10 bases identical to TRBD2. The V gene's germline CDR1 is SGHAT and CDR2 FQNNGV. V was clipped by 6 bases and J by 5 bases; unmatched bases: 10. CDR3 length: 16 residues. Using reference TRBV11-2 and TRBJ2-1 for the parts outside the CDR3, the full variable domain is EAGVAQSPRYKIIEKRQSVAFWCNPISGHATLYWYQQILGQGPKLLIQFQNNGVVDDSQLPKDRFSAERLKGVDSTLKIQPAKLEDSAVYLCASSPNTGLANNEQFFGPGTRLTVL.

The chain carries TRBV7-6 and TRBJ2-7; unclear D gene. Germline CDR1 is SGHVS and CDR2 is FNYEAQ. Trimming stripped 1 base from V and 0 bases from J, with 7 bases between. The CDR3 runs 14 residues. CDR3 region: CASSLEPTSYEQYF. CDR3 sequence (DNA): TGTGCCAGCAGCTTAGAACCGACCTCCTACGAGCAGTACTTC.

This clonotype has a count of ten or more. This chain joins TRBV10-3 and TRBJ2-3; TRBD2 is a possible D gene (6 bases). The V end lost 3 bases, the J end lost 1 base, and 14 bases lay between the germline ends. From germline, CDR1 is ENHRY and CDR2 SYGVKD. This CDR3 comprises 16 residues. CDR3 sequence reads: CAISESIAAGTDTQYF. Here the CDR3 DNA reads TGTGCCATCAGTGAATCGATAGCGGCCGGCACAGATACGCAGTATTTT.

This clonotype has at least ten counts. The V and J genes are TRBV29-1 and TRBJ2-5; D ambiguous. Between the trimmed V and J ends, which lost 1 base and 5 bases, there was a span of 2 bases. The CDR3 length is 10 residues. Germline loops: CDR1 SQVTM, CDR2 ANQGSEA. The CDR3 nucleotides are TGCAGCGTTGAAGGGGAGACCCAGTACTTC. Its translation: CSVEGETQYF.

The chain carries TRBV4-2 and TRBJ2-1, with 9 bases matching TRBD2. This CDR3 has 17 amino acids. V lost 0 bases and J lost 2; bases outside the gene matches: 5. Germline lookup yields CDR1 LGHNA and CDR2 YNFKEQ. The CDR3 nucleotides read TGTGCCAGCAGCCAAGACGGACTAGCGATGACCTACAATGAGCAGTTCTTC. This gives the protein CASSQDGLAMTYNEQFF.

In its sample, this clonotype was seen a few times. The chain has TRBV4-3 and TRBJ2-7; 9 bases are a match to TRBD2. V dropped 1 base and J dropped 3; count of bases not matched to a gene: 10. This CDR3 comprises 17 residues. Germline CDR1 LGHNA, CDR2 YSLEER. The CDR3 loop reads CASSQAFTTSGNYEQYF. Here the CDR3 DNA reads TGCGCCAGCAGCCAAGCGTTTACGACTAGCGGCAACTACGAGCAGTACTTC.

The chain is built from TRBV7-9 and TRBJ2-1; D is perhaps TRBD2 (6 bases). Germline-derived CDR1 and CDR2 are SEHNR and FQNEAQ (reference sequence). The CDR3 is 15 residues long. Trimming shortened V by 5 bases and J by 1 base, and 12 bases separated the two germline ends. CDR3 nucleotides: TGTGCCAGCAGCAACACCGGGACTTCCTACAATGAGCAGTTCTTC. As protein: CASSNTGTSYNEQFF.

This clonotype has a handful of counts. The CDR3 nucleotides are TGTGCCAGCAGTTCTCCGGGACTAGCGGGAGATACGCAGTATTTT. It specifies CASSSPGLAGDTQYF. The chain carries TRBV27 and TRBJ2-3; 12 bases agree with TRBD2. The CDR3 totals 15 residues. V shed 4 bases, J shed 5 bases, and the junction held 4 bases outside the gene matches. The germline V gene encodes CDR1 MNHEY and CDR2 SMNVEV (reference sequence).

This clonotype was seen a few times. The genes are TRBV6-2 or TRBV6-3 and TRBJ2-1; 10 nucleotides match TRBD2. This CDR3 is built from 16 residues. Germline CDR1 reads MNHEY; CDR2 reads SVGEGT. V shed 4 bases, J shed 7 bases, and the junction held 10 bases outside the gene matches. The CDR3 loop reads CASSSLLAGPANEQFF. Written as DNA, the CDR3 is TGTGCCAGCAGTTCACTACTAGCGGGACCTGCAAATGAGCAGTTCTTC.